The clone carrying this T cell receptor beta chain was detected ten times or more. The antigen is not known. The data are from a study of blood T cells in healthy people across ages. Alongside a J-beta primer mix, a sample-barcoded 5' primer served in a second PCR lasting roughly 6 to 12 cycles. Every molecule of cDNA carried a tag from a template-switch adaptor with 12 random nucleotides. MiXCR was run by TCRdb on the 5' RACE reads, yielding one entry per CDR3 protein. In the table there are roughly 680,000 distinct CDR3 sequences, more than 20% of which are singletons. All donors came from Russia, were Caucasian and healthy, and spanned ages 6 to 90. Study results and caveats: Because sorting was not performed, PBMCs prevented conclusive naive versus antigen-experienced comparison.

With V trimmed by 2 bases and J by 8 bases, 5 bases remained unmatched. The CDR3 loop spans 14 amino acids. Germline-derived CDR1 and CDR2 are SGHRS and YFSETQ. Specimen: blood. The TCR was taken from a man between 65 and 85 years old in good health. The rearrangement links TRBV5-1 to TRBJ1-4, with 8 nucleotides matching TRBD1. The CDR3 region has the DNA TGCGCCAGCAGCTTTGGACAGGGTCGAGAAAAACTGTTTTTT. Translated, it gives CASSFGQGREKLFF. The full variable domain, its missing parts supplied by reference TRBV5-1 and TRBJ1-4, is KAGVTQTPRYLIKTRGQQVTLSCSPISGHRSVSWYQQTPGQGLQFLFEYFSETQRNKGNFPGRFSGRQFSNSRSEMNVSTLELGDSALYLCASSFGQGREKLFFGSGTQLSVL.